This T cell receptor (beta chain) comes out of a study of cytomegalovirus exposure and HLA in healthy donors. Researchers ran the PCR with 60 Vbeta and 13 Jbeta primers. Using immunoSEQ multiplex PCR, the repertoire was profiled, and TCRdb retains in-frame clones only, with some absent. Found here are 80,000 to 95,000 clones, more than 65% of them singletons; the top ten hold more than 15%. CDR3 length: 14 residues. CDR1 and CDR2 from the germline V gene are SGHDN and FVKESK. Trimming stripped 5 bases from V and 1 base from J, with 8 bases between. The chain employs TRBV14 and TRBJ2-2, with no clear D. What was sequenced was PBMCs. This TCR was recovered from a woman aged 18-35 years in good health and CMV-seropositive. In nucleotides, the CDR3 is TGTGCCAGCAGCTTTTTAGTGAACACCGGGGAGCTGTTTTTT. Its translation is CASSFLVNTGELFF.